This T cell receptor (beta chain) was identified in a study of cytomegalovirus exposure and HLA in healthy donors. Comments on this clone: Its target is not known.

The study ran its PCR with 60 Vbeta and 13 Jbeta primers. TCRdb keeps only in-frame clones here, not all; method: immunoSEQ multiplex PCR. In the table there are 150,000 to 200,000 clones, 75% to 85% of which are singletons. Study results and caveats: In a later analysis, V- and J-gene trimming of beta chains associated with a DCLRE1C missense variant, replicated independently.

The germline V gene encodes CDR1 SGHRS and CDR2 YFSETQ. V lost 0 bases, J lost 0 bases, and 6 bases stayed unmatched. The CDR3 has 17 amino acids. The source of this sequence is a woman aged 55-70 years in good health and CMV-seropositive. The sequenced sample consisted of PBMCs. V gene TRBV5-1 combines with J gene TRBJ2-1; TRBD2 matches at 7 bases. As DNA, the CDR3 is TGCGCCAGCAGCTTGGTCCTAGCGGCAAGCTCCTACAATGAGCAGTTCTTC. Translation gives CASSLVLAASSYNEQFF.